Below, one TCR beta chain is given with its context. Its antigen is undetermined. The V end was cut by 3 bases, the J end by 1 base, with 15 bases between. This CDR3 has 17 residues. Germline V gene data show CDR1 as SGHAT and CDR2 as FQNNGV. Amplification used 60 Vbeta primers and 13 Jbeta primers. This table comes from immunoSEQ multiplex PCR, and its TCRdb copy is limited to in-frame clones, with some not included. The top ten clones hold 3% to 4% of a sample with roughly 120,000 clones, more than 80% of them seen once. The sample is drawn from a study of cytomegalovirus exposure and HLA in healthy donors. Study results and caveats: In a later analysis, DRB1 alleles had the most associated TCRs; HLA-C alleles the fewest.

The sequence was collected from a male donor in good health and CMV-seronegative. Sequencing used PBMCs. The chain is built from TRBV11-2 and TRBJ2-2; tentative D call: TRBD1 (6 bases). For the CDR3, the DNA is TGTGCCAGCAGCTTCTCCCGCTACAGGGTGAACACCGGGGAGCTGTTTTTT. Encoded protein: CASSFSRYRVNTGELFF.